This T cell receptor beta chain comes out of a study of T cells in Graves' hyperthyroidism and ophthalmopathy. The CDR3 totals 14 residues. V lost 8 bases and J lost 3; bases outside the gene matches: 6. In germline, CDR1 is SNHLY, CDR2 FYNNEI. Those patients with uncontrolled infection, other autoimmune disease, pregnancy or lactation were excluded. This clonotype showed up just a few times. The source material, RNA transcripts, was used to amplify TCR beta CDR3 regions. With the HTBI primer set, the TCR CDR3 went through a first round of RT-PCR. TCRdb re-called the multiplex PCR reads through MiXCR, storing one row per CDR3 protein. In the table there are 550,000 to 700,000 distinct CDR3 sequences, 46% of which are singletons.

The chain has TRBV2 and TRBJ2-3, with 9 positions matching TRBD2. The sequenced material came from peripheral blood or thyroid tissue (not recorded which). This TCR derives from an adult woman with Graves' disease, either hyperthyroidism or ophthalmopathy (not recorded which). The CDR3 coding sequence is TGTGCCAGCGTGACTAGCGGAGGGACAGATACGCAGTATTTT. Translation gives CASVTSGGTDTQYF.